These T cell receptor beta chains were read from a single sample in a study of cytomegalovirus exposure and HLA in healthy donors. Repertoires were generated with immunoSEQ multiplex PCR, while TCRdb's copy carries only in-frame clones and drops some. The data show roughly 120,000 clones, more than 75% seen once. The material sequenced was PBMCs. These receptors all come from a woman in her 30s in good health and CMV-seronegative. Both conserved end residues are part of each CDR3. The order of the fields is clone size, D gene, J gene, V gene, CDR3 protein, CDR3 DNA. A D gene is named only where the DNA matches it firmly. Clone size is stated in some rows and not others, as once, few, many or a class when expanded.

NA,NA,TRBJ2-1,TRBV14,CASSQVLAPYNEQFF,TGTGCCAGCAGCCAAGTGCTAGCTCCCTACAATGAGCAGTTCTTC
NA,TRBD1,TRBJ1-4,TRBV5-4,CASSRQGAREKLFF,TGTGCCAGCAGCAGACAGGGGGCCCGGGAAAAACTGTTTTTT
NA,TRBD1,TRBJ1-2,TRBV11-2,CASSLVSRGPGYTF,TGTGCCAGCAGCTTAGTTTCCAGGGGGCCAGGCTACACCTTC
NA,TRBD2,TRBJ2-2,TRBV30,CAWRRELRGTGELFF,TGTGCCTGGAGGCGGGAGTTAAGGGGCACCGGGGAGCTGTTTTTT
NA,TRBD1,TRBJ2-7,TRBV10-2,CASSERTGGYEQYF,TGCGCCAGCAGTGAGAGGACAGGGGGCTACGAGCAGTACTTC
NA,NA,TRBJ1-3,TRBV19,CASTLTAAENTIYF,TGTGCCAGTACCCTGACTGCTGCAGAAAACACCATATATTTT
NA,NA,TRBJ2-7,TRBV4-2,CASSQTSGNTYEQYF,TGTGCCAGCAGTCAGACCAGCGGAAATACCTACGAGCAGTACTTC
NA,NA,TRBJ1-1,TRBV7-9,CASSSHQINTEAFF,TGTGCCAGCAGTTCCCACCAGATTAACACTGAAGCTTTCTTT
NA,TRBD1,TRBJ2-3,TRBV29-1,CSVSNTGGIADTQYF,TGCAGCGTTTCCAATACAGGGGGCATCGCAGATACGCAGTATTTT
once,NA,TRBJ2-1,TRBV19,CASSIVGRGAVSEQFF,TGTGCCAGTAGTATAGTTGGCAGGGGGGCGGTATCTGAGCAGTTCTTC
NA,TRBD1,TRBJ1-5,TRBV19,CASSLDRGSQPQHF,TGTGCCAGTAGCCTGGACAGGGGAAGTCAGCCCCAGCATTTT
NA,TRBD1,TRBJ2-7,TRBV15,CATSRGGTGIYEQYF,TGTGCCACCAGCAGAGGTGGGACAGGGATTTACGAGCAGTACTTC
NA,NA,TRBJ2-2,TRBV11-3,CASSGGGTGELFF,TGTGCCAGCAGCGGGGGAGGCACCGGGGAGCTGTTTTTT
NA,TRBD1,TRBJ1-4,TRBV4-1,CASSQDRGDRASLTEKLFF,TGCGCCAGCAGCCAAGATCGGGGTGACAGGGCATCGCTGACTGAAAAACTGTTTTTT
NA,TRBD1,TRBJ1-5,TRBV6-5,CASSLGQGHQPQHF,TGTGCCAGCAGTTTGGGACAGGGGCATCAGCCCCAGCATTTT
NA,TRBD2,TRBJ2-1,TRBV5-1,CASSLTSGGPFNEQFF,TGCGCCAGCAGCTTGACTAGCGGGGGCCCTTTCAATGAGCAGTTCTTC
NA,TRBD1,TRBJ1-5,TRBV18,CASSRTGISQPQHF,TGTGCCAGCTCCCGGACAGGGATCAGTCAGCCCCAGCATTTT
NA,NA,TRBJ2-2,TRBV4-3,CASSPQGLLAGELFF,TGCGCCAGCAGCCCCCAGGGACTCTTAGCCGGGGAGCTGTTTTTT
NA,TRBD1,TRBJ1-4,TRBV25-1,CASKPRGGAVEKLFF,TGTGCCAGCAAACCTAGAGGGGGCGCGGTTGAAAAACTGTTTTTT
NA,NA,TRBJ2-5,TRBV5-5,CASSLADGGETQYF,TGTGCCAGCAGCTTGGCCGACGGAGGGGAGACCCAGTACTTC
NA,TRBD1,TRBJ2-3,TRBV7-8,CASSSGQTDTQYF,TGTGCCAGCAGCTCGGGACAGACAGATACGCAGTATTTT
NA,TRBD1,TRBJ2-3,TRBV7-8,CASSSGQAPSTDTQYF,TGTGCCAGCAGCTCAGGACAGGCCCCTAGCACAGATACGCAGTATTTT
NA,NA,TRBJ2-1,TRBV27,CASSLISGTSYNEQFF,TGTGCCAGCAGTTTGATATCCGGGACAAGCTACAATGAGCAGTTCTTC
NA,NA,TRBJ1-5,TRBV7-2,CASSTNSNQPQHF,TGTGCCAGCAGCACAAATAGCAATCAGCCCCAGCATTTT
NA,NA,TRBJ2-2,TRBV4-1,CASSSTRSNTGELFF,TGCGCCAGCAGCTCGACTCGATCAAACACCGGGGAGCTGTTTTTT
NA,NA,TRBJ2-1,TRBV7-8,CASSSGPRNEQFF,TGTGCCAGCAGCAGCGGGCCCCGCAATGAGCAGTTCTTC
NA,TRBD1,TRBJ1-4,TRBV14,CASSRDRTNEKLFF,TGTGCCAGCAGCCGGGACAGGACTAATGAAAAACTGTTTTTT
NA,NA,TRBJ1-1,TRBV29-1,CSVQTPGHTEAFF,TGCAGCGTTCAGACCCCTGGACATACTGAAGCTTTCTTT
NA,NA,TRBJ1-2,TRBV5-4,CASSLWGGAGGYTF,TGTGCCAGCAGCTTGTGGGGGGGGGCTGGTGGCTACACCTTC
few,TRBD1,TRBJ1-6,TRBV19,CASSKGQGVSPLHF,TGTGCCAGTAGTAAGGGACAGGGGGTTTCACCCCTCCACTTT
NA,TRBD1,TRBJ1-5,TRBV4-1,CASSQGPGQGNQPQHF,TGCGCCAGCAGCCAAGGGCCGGGACAGGGAAATCAGCCCCAGCATTTT
NA,TRBD1,TRBJ1-1,TRBV19,CASSQTGGYWAFF,TGTGCCAGTTCTCAGACAGGGGGCTATTGGGCTTTCTTT
few,NA,TRBJ2-2,TRBV5-4,CASSGTGSTGELFF,TGTGCCAGTTCCGGGACTGGAAGCACCGGGGAGCTGTTTTTT